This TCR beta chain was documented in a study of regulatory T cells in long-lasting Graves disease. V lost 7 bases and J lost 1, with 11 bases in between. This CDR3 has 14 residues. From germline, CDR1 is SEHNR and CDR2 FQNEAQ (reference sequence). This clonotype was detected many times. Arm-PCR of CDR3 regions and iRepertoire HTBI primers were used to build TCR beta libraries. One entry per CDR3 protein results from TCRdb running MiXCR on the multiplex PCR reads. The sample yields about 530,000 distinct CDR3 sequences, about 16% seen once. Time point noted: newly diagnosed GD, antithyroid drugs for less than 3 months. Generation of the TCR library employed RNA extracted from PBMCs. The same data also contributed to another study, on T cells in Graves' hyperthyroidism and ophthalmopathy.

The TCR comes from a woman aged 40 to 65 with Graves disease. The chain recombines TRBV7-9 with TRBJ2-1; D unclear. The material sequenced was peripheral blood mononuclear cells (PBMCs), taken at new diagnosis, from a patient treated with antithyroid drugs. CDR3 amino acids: CASTPPRSYNEQFF. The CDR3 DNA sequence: TGTGCCAGCACCCCGCCACGGTCCTACAATGAGCAGTTCTTC.